This T cell receptor beta chain comes out of a study of blood T cells in healthy people across ages. Germline V gene lookup returns CDR1 MNHEY and CDR2 SMNVEV (reference sequence). This CDR3 region has 16 residues. Trimming removed 0 bases from V and 4 bases from J, with 15 bases in between. This clonotype was observed a handful of times. A J-beta primer mix and a sample-barcoded 5' primer were used in a second PCR of roughly 7 to 12 cycles. Each CDR3 protein is one row after TCRdb ran MiXCR on the 5' RACE reads. The repertoire consists of hundreds of thousands of distinct CDR3 sequences, with around 50% occurring once and the leading ten covering 25% to 30%. Aged about 6 to 100, donors were systemically healthy Caucasians from Russia.

The sample was blood. The gene calls are TRBV27 and TRBJ1-2; the D gene is possibly TRBD1 (5 bases). This sequence originates from a man in his forties in good health. The CDR3 DNA is TGTGCCAGCAGTTTATCGAAAGGAGTGGGACTCTATGGCTACACCTTC. Translating it yields CASSLSKGVGLYGYTF.